This paragraph covers one TCR beta chain sequence. Its antigen is as yet unknown. The sample is drawn from a study of OX40 agonist ivuxolimab in advanced cancers. Study details: Clinicians treated patients with ivuxolimab, an agonistic anti-OX40 (CD134) antibody. Age averaged around 60 years (range about 23 to 80), and 80% to 90% were male. Study findings and constraints: Relative to CD4+, CD8+ T cells held more expanded clones on average. At 0.1 to 3.0 mg/kg and by week 6, CD4+ and CD8+ T cells in the blood had expanded clonally.

Here immunoSEQ multiplex PCR was the method, and the copy in TCRdb shows in-frame clones only, minus some. The data hold 60,000 to 75,000 clones, with around 81% observed a single time. The CDR3 extends over 17 amino acids. V gave up 5 bases and J gave up 2 bases; unmatched junction bases: 6. CDR1 is KGHSH and CDR2 is LQKENI in the germline V gene. The specimen was CD4+ or CD8+ T cells sorted from blood, collected in a trial of the OX40 agonist ivuxolimab. The source is an adult with an advanced solid tumor such as melanoma, head and neck, liver or kidney cancer. This sequence joins TRBV18 and TRBJ2-6; 10 bases map to TRBD1. Here the CDR3 reads CASSSTGGNPGANVLTF. The CDR3 DNA reads as TGTGCCAGCTCATCGACAGGGGGCAACCCTGGGGCCAACGTCCTGACTTTC.